The 5 T cell receptor beta chains below were found in one sample sequenced in a study of blood T cell repertoires in COVID-19. The table came from immunoSEQ multiplex PCR; TCRdb's copy has only in-frame clones and leaves some out. The sample carries about 380,000 clones, 85% to 90% recorded once. Sequencing used PBMCs or T cells enriched from blood (not recorded which). These receptors were obtained from a woman aged 18-29 years who had recovered from COVID-19.

This rearrangement joins TRBV24-1 to TRBJ2-1; the D gene is possibly TRBD1 (7 bases). V shed 2 bases and J shed 1 base, with 14 bases lying between them. The CDR3 extends over 17 amino acids. Germline-derived CDR1 and CDR2 are KGHDR and SFDVKD. CDR3 nucleotide sequence: TGTGCCACCAGTGATTACGGCAGGGGGGATTCCTACAATGAGCAGTTCTTC. Translation gives CATSDYGRGDSYNEQFF.

The chain combines TRBV10-3 with TRBJ2-7, with TRBD1 matching over 11 bases. Germline V lookup: CDR1 ENHRY, CDR2 SYGVKD. The CDR3 totals 16 residues. V shed 6 bases, J shed 4 bases, and the junction held 11 bases outside the gene matches. For the CDR3, the DNA is TGTGCCATCAGCTTTCTTCCGGGACAGGGGGTTTACGAGCAGTACTTC. It yields the protein CAISFLPGQGVYEQYF.

V is TRBV12-3 or TRBV12-4 and J is TRBJ1-2; 10 bases fit TRBD1. This CDR3 is built from 13 residues. J lost 7 bases, V lost 5 bases, and 4 bases had no gene match. The CDR3 protein is CASSPRDRGGYTF. The CDR3 coding sequence is TGTGCCAGCAGTCCCCGGGACAGGGGTGGCTACACCTTC.

The chain couples TRBV28 to TRBJ1-1; perhaps TRBD1 as D (6 bases). Germline lookup yields CDR1 MDHEN and CDR2 SYDVKM. This CDR3 has 14 amino acids. V lost 8 bases and J 0 bases, leaving 13 bases between the germline ends. The CDR3 protein is CASVWGGMNTEAFF. CDR3 bases: TGTGCCAGCGTCTGGGGGGGCATGAACACTGAAGCTTTCTTT.

This chain connects TRBV23-1 to TRBJ2-7, with 10 bases lining up with TRBD1. TRBV23-1 is an open reading frame, and its role is uncertain. There are 17 residues in the CDR3. The J segment lost 2 bases and the V segment lost 4 bases, leaving 11 bases of the junction unmatched. The DNA of the CDR3 is TGCGCCAGCAGTCGCCTCCCGGGACAGGGGTCACCCTACGAGCAGTACTTC. It is translated as CASSRLPGQGSPYEQYF.